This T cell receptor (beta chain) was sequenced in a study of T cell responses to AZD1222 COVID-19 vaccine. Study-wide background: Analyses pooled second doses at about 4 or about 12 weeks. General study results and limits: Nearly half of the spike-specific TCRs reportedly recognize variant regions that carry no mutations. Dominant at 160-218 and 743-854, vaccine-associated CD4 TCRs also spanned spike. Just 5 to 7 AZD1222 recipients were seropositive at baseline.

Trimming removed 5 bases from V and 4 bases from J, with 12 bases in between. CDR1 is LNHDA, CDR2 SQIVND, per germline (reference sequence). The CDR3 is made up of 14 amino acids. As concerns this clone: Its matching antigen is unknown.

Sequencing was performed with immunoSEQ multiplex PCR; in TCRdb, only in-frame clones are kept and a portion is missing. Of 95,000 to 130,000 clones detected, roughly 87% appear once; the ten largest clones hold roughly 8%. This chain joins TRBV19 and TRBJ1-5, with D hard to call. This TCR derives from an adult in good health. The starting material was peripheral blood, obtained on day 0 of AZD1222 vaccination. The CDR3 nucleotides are TGTGCCAGTAGTTATCGGGAGGTAAATCAGCCCCAGCATTTT. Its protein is CASSYREVNQPQHF. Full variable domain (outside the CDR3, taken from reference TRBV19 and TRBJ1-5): DGGITQSPKYLFRKEGQNVTLSCEQNLNHDAMYWYRQDPGQGLRLIYYSQIVNDFQKGDIAEGYSVSREKKESFPLTVTSAQKNPTAFYLCASSYREVNQPQHFGDGTRLSIL.